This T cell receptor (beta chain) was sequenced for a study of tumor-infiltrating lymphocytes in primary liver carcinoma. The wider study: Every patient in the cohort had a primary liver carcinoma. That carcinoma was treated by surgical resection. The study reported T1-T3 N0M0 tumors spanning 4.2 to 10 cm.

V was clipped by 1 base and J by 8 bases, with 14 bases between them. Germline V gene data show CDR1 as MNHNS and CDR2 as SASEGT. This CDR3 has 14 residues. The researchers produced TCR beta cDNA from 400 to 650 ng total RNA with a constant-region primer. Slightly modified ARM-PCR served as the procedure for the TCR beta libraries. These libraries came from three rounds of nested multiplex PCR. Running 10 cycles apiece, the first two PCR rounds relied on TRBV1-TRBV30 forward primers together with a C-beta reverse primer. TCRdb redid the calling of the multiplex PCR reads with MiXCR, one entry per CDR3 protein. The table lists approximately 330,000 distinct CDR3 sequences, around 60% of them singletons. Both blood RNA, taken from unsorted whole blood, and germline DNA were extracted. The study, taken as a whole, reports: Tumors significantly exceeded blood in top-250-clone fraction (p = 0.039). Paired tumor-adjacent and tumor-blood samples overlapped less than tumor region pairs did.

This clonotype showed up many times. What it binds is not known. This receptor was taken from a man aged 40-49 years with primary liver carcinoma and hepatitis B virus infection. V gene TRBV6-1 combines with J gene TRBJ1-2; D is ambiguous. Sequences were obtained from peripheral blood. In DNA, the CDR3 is TGTGCCAGCAGTGAAGAGGACCCCCGGCCGGGCTACACCTTC. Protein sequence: CASSEEDPRPGYTF.